This T cell receptor (beta chain) was captured by sequencing in a study of blood T cell repertoires in COVID-19. This clone was detected a few times. Here immunoSEQ multiplex PCR was the method, and the copy in TCRdb shows in-frame clones only, minus some. There are 300,000 to 400,000 clones in the sample; roughly 85% occur only once, and approximately 7.5% lies in the top ten. Sequencing was performed on peripheral blood. The receptor comes from a human donor in a cohort sampled during active COVID-19.

CDR3 protein: CASTPAGFYEQYF. Written as DNA, the CDR3 is TGTGCCAGCACCCCAGCGGGGTTTTACGAGCAGTACTTC. V is TRBV12-3 or TRBV12-4 and J is TRBJ2-7; 7 nucleotides align to TRBD2. Trimming took 7 bases from V and 4 from J; bases not matched to a gene: 7. This CDR3 region has 13 residues.